The following is a TCR beta chain sequence with its context. Trimming cost V 3 bases and J 2 bases, with 2 bases left between them. The CDR3 is made up of 13 amino acids. Germline V gene data show CDR1 as SNHLY and CDR2 as FYNNEI. Assignments of participants to cohorts depended upon their own reported clinical history. Symptom resolution, clearance, or two negative PCRs marked the recovered donors of Cohort 3. As originally analysed: Reference gene primer amplification gave nucleated cell count estimates. The method was immunoSEQ multiplex PCR; TCRdb's version includes in-frame clones alone and lacks a portion of them. V and J calls and clone size come straight from that table; D and trimming were deduced from the DNA. The sample yields around 100,000 clones, 80% to 90% seen once. This entry belongs to a study of blood T cell repertoires in COVID-19. Across the whole study: Sources were T cells, B-cell-depleted T cells, or PBMCs; the material itself was cDNA or gDNA.

V and J are TRBV2 and TRBJ2-6; no clear D gene. The clonotype originates from a woman between 45 and 60 years old who had recovered from COVID-19. Material: PBMCs or T cells enriched from blood (not recorded which). The CDR3 coding sequence is TGTGCCAGCAGTGACGCTGGGGCCAACGTCCTGACTTTC. Its translation: CASSDAGANVLTF. The full variable domain, rest sourced from reference TRBV2 and TRBJ2-6, is EPEVTQTPSHQVTQMGQEVILRCVPISNHLYFYWYRQILGQKVEFLVSFYNNEISEKSEIFDDQFSVERPDGSNFTLKIRSTKLEDSAMYFCASSDAGANVLTFGAGSRLTVL.